This T cell receptor beta chain was captured by sequencing in a study of beta chain features in type 1 diabetes. Of note for this clone: Its cognate antigen is unknown.

All of the isolated RNA was reverse transcribed, so expressed TCRB transcripts were sequenced. The data were produced by immunoSEQ multiplex PCR, yet TCRdb's version contains in-frame clones alone and is incomplete. Of around 690,000 clones listed, under 15% are singletons. Trimming pared 5 bases from V and 7 bases from J, leaving 12 bases between. The CDR3 sequence is 12 residues long. CDR1 and CDR2 from the germline V gene are SGHDT and YYEEEE. Each population that was sorted was more than 95% pure. Study conclusions and caveats: The study found fewer insertions and more deletions at VDJ junctions in type 1 diabetes patients. There was a moderate but significant shortening of TCRB CDR3s in all four CD4+ subsets of Type 1 diabetes patients. Sequencing the cDNA could make cells with high TCR expression show up more than they should.

This chain joins TRBV5-6 and TRBJ1-2; tentative D call: TRBD1 (5 bases). Sequencing input: naive CD4+ T cells from blood. The sequence was obtained from a man younger than 45 with type 1 diabetes. For the CDR3, the DNA is TGTGCCAGCAGGGCCGGGACGCGTGGCTACACCTTC. Translation gives CASRAGTRGYTF. Together with reference TRBV5-6 and TRBJ1-2, the CDR3 gives the full variable domain: DAGVTQSPTHLIKTRGQQVTLRCSPKSGHDTVSWYQQALGQGPQFIFQYYEEEERQRGNFPDRFSGHQFPNYSSELNVNALLLGDSALYLCASRAGTRGYTFGSGTRLTVV.